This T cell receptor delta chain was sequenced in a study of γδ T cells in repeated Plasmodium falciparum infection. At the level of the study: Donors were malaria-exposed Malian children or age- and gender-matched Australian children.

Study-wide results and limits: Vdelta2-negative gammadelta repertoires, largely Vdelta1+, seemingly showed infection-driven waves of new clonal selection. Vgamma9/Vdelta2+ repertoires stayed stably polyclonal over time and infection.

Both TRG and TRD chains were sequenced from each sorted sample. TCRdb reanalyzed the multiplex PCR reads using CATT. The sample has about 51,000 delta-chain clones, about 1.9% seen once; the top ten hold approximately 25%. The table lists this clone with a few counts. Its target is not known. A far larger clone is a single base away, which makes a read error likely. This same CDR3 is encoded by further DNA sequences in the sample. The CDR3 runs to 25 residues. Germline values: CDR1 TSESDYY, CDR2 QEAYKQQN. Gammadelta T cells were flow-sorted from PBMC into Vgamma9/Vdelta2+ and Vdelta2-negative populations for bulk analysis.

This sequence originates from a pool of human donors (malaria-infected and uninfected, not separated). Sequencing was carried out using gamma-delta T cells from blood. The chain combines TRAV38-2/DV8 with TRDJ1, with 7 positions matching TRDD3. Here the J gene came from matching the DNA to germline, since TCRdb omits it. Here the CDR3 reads CAYRSGNPLHWGNLTYPKYTDKLIF. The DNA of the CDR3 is TGTGCTTACAGGAGCGGGAATCCTCTACATTGGGGGAATCTAACGTACCCCAAGTACACCGATAAACTCATCTTT.